A single T cell receptor beta chain is shown here with its context. Its binding antigen is unknown. No much larger clone exists at a distance of one base, and base qualities are not known. This specimen belongs to a study of cytomegalovirus exposure and HLA in healthy donors (dated by TCRdb to 2016 to 2017). About the study as a whole: According to an earlier analysis of 450 to 650 of the donors, about 170 million T cells yielded over 90 million unique TCR beta sequences and about 280 Gb of sequence data. An early release covering about 600 HLA-typed donors comprised about 310 gigabases of sequencing data and some 79 million unique TCR sequences. The genetic ancestry cluster associated with self-reported Caucasian donors included about 81% of the 398 genotyped donors. The study aimed to test whether signatures of past pathogen exposure could be identified by cataloging public T cell receptors. The T cell repertoires of under 750 subjects were profiled by immunosequencing and related to cytomegalovirus serostatus. A separate validation cohort of roughly 130 different subjects was used in addition to the roughly 670-subject first cohort. High-throughput TCR immunosequencing, statistical association of individual TCRs with disease status, and machine learning were combined to predict cytomegalovirus infection status. A later analysis re-analyzed previously published TCR beta repertoires from roughly 690 donors and added high-resolution HLA genotyping to study TCR occurrence patterns. Rather than using new phenotypic data, the later analysis identified candidate immune exposures from TCR beta sequences and from how often those sequences occurred across donors. An earlier analysis of about 600 of the donors used high-throughput TCR beta sequencing to judge whether each TCR beta V gene segment behaved as functional or pseudogenic. Donor age, sex, ethnicity and CMV serostatus were collected together with the repertoire data. A later genetic analysis took genome-wide SNP genotypes for 398 of the 666 donors and used that subset as a discovery cohort. All discovery cohort repertoires had been generated on a single sequencing platform. HLA typing included class I and class II loci at four-digit resolution. Typing coverage varied by locus: roughly 629-630 donors for A, B, C, DRB1 and DQB1; more than 500 for DQA1; more than 600 for DPA1; roughly 450 for DPB1. Four or five DR-DQ haplotypes were handled as single units for association and clustering, since linkage in the cohort was strong. Among 300 to 500 genotyped donors of the cohort, an average of about 220,000 unique TCR beta nucleotide sequences was sequenced per donor, of which about 20% were non-productive. The research as a whole found: Some IMGT-functional V segments, including TRBV6-2 and TRBV6-3, could not be distinguished by the 87-base-pair reads and were therefore excluded. A later analysis found that HLA-associated TCR beta chains were more clonally expanded and had lower generation probabilities than equally common non-associated chains. This cohort had only TCR beta chains sequenced, and the lack of alpha or paired-chain data limited which features could be detected. In vitro tests confirmed that a few of the cytomegalovirus-associated TCR beta chains recognize cytomegalovirus antigens. The earlier analysis of almost 600 of the donors excluded some 15 rarely observed V segments, including chromosome 9 orphons, because counts were too low. Sequencing depth was assumed to be roughly uniform across donors in the presence/absence analyses, though that assumption may not hold. CMV serostatus was the only immune exposure information available for the cohort. According to a later analysis, parvovirus B19, influenza, CMV and Epstein-Barr virus appeared linked to several top co-occurrence clusters. Most TCR sequences were observed very rarely across donors, whereas some public TCRs were present in many individuals. The classifier was reported to diagnose cytomegalovirus status with high specificity and sensitivity in both the original cohort and the validation cohort. When HLA alleles, especially DR and DQ, strongly co-occurred, attributing TCR associations to individual alleles was difficult. A further reported finding was that TCR beta sequences accurately predicted the HLA-A and HLA-B alleles for most subjects in the first cohort. HLA typing was unavailable for some donors at each locus, so association tests used only the typed subset. A later analysis associated roughly 17,000 TCR beta sequences with specific HLA alleles at a false discovery rate of 0.05. Correlated functional status among segregating V segments might be attributable to linkage disequilibrium, but an unknown experimental factor could not be ruled out. According to a later analysis, most CMV-associated TCR beta chains appeared to be HLA-restricted, and the HLA associations seemed to be driven largely by CMV exposure. The study gave a list of some 150 TCR beta chains associated with cytomegalovirus. A cluster of highly shared sequence variants was judged likely to represent a technical artifact of the sequencing pipeline. In an earlier analysis of several hundred of the donors, most TCR beta V segments were observed in productive rearrangements about 87% or about 30% of the time, broadly matching IMGT annotations. In a later genetic analysis, fewer N-insertions in productive TCRs were reported among donors in an Asian-associated ancestry cluster than the roughly 700-donor mean. The authors suggested that the approach could potentially be generalized to other disease states and immunological phenotypes. In a later genetic analysis, a missense DCLRE1C variant was associated with V-gene and J-gene trimming of TCR beta chains, and the association was replicated in an independent cohort. A later analysis found that TCR association rates varied across HLA loci, with DRB1 alleles showing the most associated TCRs and HLA-C alleles the fewest.

The cohort was made up of roughly 670 healthy bone marrow donors. At the time of sampling, every cohort member was nominally healthy, though immune exposures that went unrecorded were likely present. The donor tested CMV seropositive, placing the donor among the 310 or so seropositive members of the cohort. A peripheral blood sample was provided by each donor, and peripheral blood mononuclear cells were used for TCR beta sequencing. Genomic DNA was extracted from the blood cell samples with the Qiagen DNeasy Blood Extraction Kit. The germline V gene (reference sequence) sets CDR1 to DFQATT and CDR2 to SNEGSKA. The CDR3, cysteine through phenylalanine, is 10 amino acids long. Only CDR3 DNA remains: 30 bases, in frame from the first base. Libraries were built with the immunoSEQ multiplex PCR assay. For the multiplex PCR, a mixture combining 60 forward primers for TCR Vbeta segments and 13 reverse primers for TCR Jbeta segments was used. A multiplex PCR assay on genomic DNA amplified the CDR3 region of rearranged TCR beta genes. On the Illumina HiSeq System, the amplified TCR beta libraries were sequenced as 87-base-pair reads. On the study's bioinformatics: Across the 700 or so repertoires, a later analysis counted some 81 million unique TCR beta chains, 8.5 million to 12 million of which were shared by at least two donors. To remove PCR and sequencing errors, raw reads were error-corrected and collapsed into unique sequences using a nearest-neighbor algorithm that merged closely related sequences. Alignment of CDR3 sequences to IMGT reference sequences was used to assign V, D and J gene segments. For a sequence to be retained, at least a six-nucleotide match to both a V gene segment and a J gene segment was required. A rearrangement was called productive if the CDR3 had no stop codons and remained in frame with V and J, and every other rearrangement was called non-productive. CDR3 was defined according to IMGT convention as the region running from the second conserved V-encoded cysteine to the conserved J-encoded phenylalanine. The earlier analysis of a few hundred of the donors excluded any sequence lacking an unambiguous match to a single V gene segment. An earlier analysis of about 590 of the donors classified V segments as functional when productive rearrangements were above 56.7% and as segregating when the standard deviation between donors was above 5%. A statistical classification framework was built for diagnosing cytomegalovirus status from the catalog of TCR beta chain sequences. In a later analysis, TCR nucleotide sequences were compared against IMGT/GENE-DB human TR gene sequences so that V and J genes could be assigned. A later analysis assigned CDR3 sequences and most-parsimonious VDJ recombination scenarios with the TCRdist pipeline. In a later analysis, each TCR beta chain was defined by its CDR3 amino acid sequence together with its V-gene family, and reads without a unique V-gene family were excluded. To address suspected cross-contamination and a sequencing artifact, a later analysis removed 592 highly shared, low-generation-probability nucleotide sequences. For each public chain, a later analysis derived a clonal expansion index from normalized ranks of inferred template counts within each repertoire. In a later analysis, generation probabilities were computed with a VDJ recombination model fitted to out-of-frame rearrangements, and the resulting probabilities were checked against IGoR. Hypergeometric tests were used in a later analysis to score TCR-TCR, TCR-HLA and TCR-CMV co-occurrence, with a repertoire-size bias correction applied to the TCR pairs. False discovery rates were estimated in a later analysis by permuting HLA or CMV assignments 20 times. In a later analysis, co-occurring TCRs were grouped using DBSCAN, and TCRdist sequence similarity was added for clustering within HLA-allele-positive subsets. Co-occurrence clustering excluded repertoires with fewer than 30,000 or more than 120,000 public chains, plus five with anomalous nucleotide sharing. This is the immuneACCESS table as TCRdb keeps it, with only in-frame sequences that have V and J called. A part of the clones is gone; compared with another copy, unresolved V genes explain less than half, and the rest is unexplained. Clone size and the V and J calls come from that table; the DNA yielded D and trimming. This sample lists about 160,000 clones; roughly 82% were detected once. Of the sample, over 1.2% falls within the top ten clones.

The chain couples TRBV20-1 to TRBJ2-1; the D gene is not confidently resolved. The source material was PBMCs. This TCR came from a girl aged 10-17 years in good health and CMV-seropositive. The CDR3 reads CSPTDNEQFF. At the DNA level, the sequence is TGCTCGCCTACAGACAATGAGCAGTTCTTC.